The 8 T cell receptor beta chains below were found in one sample sequenced in a study of PD-L1 blockade in urothelial cancer. Assay: immunoSEQ multiplex PCR; the TCRdb copy retains only in-frame clones and omits some. The table has under 40,000 clones, approximately 90% seen once; the top ten hold just under 8.5%. Sequenced here: PBMCs, sampled around atezolizumab (anti-PD-L1) treatment. These receptors were taken from a man in his sixties or seventies with urothelial cancer.

The rearrangement links TRBV7-8 to TRBJ1-2; 7 bases match TRBD1. Trimming removed 1 base from V and 2 bases from J; junction bases left unmatched: 7. Germline V lookup: CDR1 SGHVS, CDR2 FQNEAQ. This CDR3 is built from 16 residues. Here the CDR3 reads CASSLGFRGENYGYTF. DNA of the CDR3: TGTGCCAGCAGCTTAGGGTTCAGGGGGGAAAACTATGGCTACACCTTC.

The rearrangement links TRBV28 to TRBJ2-5, with TRBD1 as a possible D gene (7 bases). The CDR3 has 13 amino acids. CDR1 and CDR2 (germline): MDHEN, SYDVKM. Trimming took off 9 bases at V and 5 bases at J, with 16 bases between the two ends. CDR3 loop: CASRVGGQETQYF. CDR3 nucleotides: TGTGCCAGTAGGGTCGGGGGACAGGAGACCCAGTACTTC. The entire variable domain, with the rest obtained from reference TRBV28 and TRBJ2-5, is as follows: DVKVTQSSRYLVKRTGEKVFLECVQDMDHENMFWYRQDPGLGLRLIYFSYDVKMKEKGDIPEGYSVSREKKERFSLILESASTNQTSMYLCASRVGGQETQYFGPGTRLLVL.

V usage is TRBV18 and J usage is TRBJ1-2; 9 bases line up with TRBD1. The junction had 4 bases not matched to a gene; V was cut back by 6 bases and J by 2 bases. CDR1 is KGHSH and CDR2 is LQKENI in the germline V gene. The CDR3 spans 14 residues. The CDR3 DNA is TGTGCCAGCTCGCCCGACAGGGGGAACTATGGCTACACCTTC. It yields the protein CASSPDRGNYGYTF.

The chain has TRBV15 and TRBJ2-5; 9 bases are a match to TRBD2. V was pared by 0 bases and J by 1 base, with 0 bases of the junction left unmatched. CDR1 is LNHNV, CDR2 YYDKDF, per germline (reference sequence). The CDR3 length is 15 residues. The chain's CDR3 is CATSREREGQETQYF. The CDR3 bases are TGTGCCACCAGCAGAGAGCGGGAGGGCCAAGAGACCCAGTACTTC.

The chain links TRBV6-6 to TRBJ2-7; the match to TRBD1 covers 10 bases. The CDR3 covers 15 residues. Germline-derived CDR1 and CDR2 are MNHNY and SVGAGI (reference sequence). V trimming: 1 base; J trimming: 6 bases; junction bases outside the gene matches: 6. The CDR3 nucleotides read TGTGCCAGCAGTTACTGGGGGACAGGGGCCTTCGAGCAGTACTTC. Amino acids: CASSYWGTGAFEQYF.

The chain recombines TRBV18 with TRBJ2-5, with unresolved D. The V and J ends lost 2 bases and 1 base respectively, with 5 bases between them. The CDR3 is 13 residues long. Per germline, CDR1 KGHSH and CDR2 LQKENI. CDR3 region: CASSPNLQETQYF. The DNA of the CDR3 is TGTGCCAGCTCACCAAATCTCCAAGAGACCCAGTACTTC.

The J gene is TRBJ1-4, the V gene TRBV5-5; TRBD1 agrees at 9 bases. There are 16 residues in the CDR3. The V gene end was trimmed by 3 bases and the J gene end by 8 bases; junction bases not matched to a gene: 11. Looked up from germline, CDR1 is SGHKS and CDR2 is YYEKEE (reference sequence). The CDR3 reads CASSSMRTGAGEKLFF. CDR3 sequence (DNA): TGTGCCAGCAGCTCGATGAGGACAGGGGCAGGGGAAAAACTGTTTTTT.

This rearrangement joins TRBV4-1 to TRBJ1-1; 9 bases are shared with TRBD1. The CDR3 is 15 amino acids. The trim removed 5 bases at V and 0 bases at J, leaving 4 bases unmatched. The V gene's germline CDR1 is MGHRA and CDR2 YSYEKL. CDR3 in amino acids: CASSSRTGVNTEAFF. CDR3 sequence (DNA): TGCGCCAGCAGCTCACGGACAGGGGTGAACACTGAAGCTTTCTTT.